This is a list of T cell receptor beta chains from one sample in a study of T-cell memory formation after mild COVID-19. TCRdb ran MiXCR on the 5' RACE reads and lists one entry per CDR3 protein. The sample shows about 150,000 distinct CDR3 sequences, roughly 15% of them seen only once. Specimen: PBMCs or a T cell subset sorted from them (not recorded which). These receptors came from an adult woman who had mild COVID-19 (a few samples of this study predate the infection). Cell type and time point are not known. The CDR3 runs from the conserved cysteine through the conserved F or W. A D gene is named only where the DNA matches it firmly. Clone size is given for some rows only: seen once, a few or many times, or a class if the clone is expanded.

d_gene	j_gene	v_gene	abundance	CDR3aa	CDR3nt
.	TRBJ2-7	TRBV4-2	.	CASSQDRTAKTYEQYF	TGTGCCAGCAGCCAAGATCGGACAGCGAAAACCTACGAGCAGTACTTC
TRBD2	TRBJ2-1	TRBV2	.	CASSAGGGPYNEQFF	TGTGCCAGCAGTGCGGGGGGAGGCCCCTACAATGAGCAGTTCTTC
TRBD1	TRBJ2-2	TRBV20-1	few	CSATGQGTGELFF	TGCAGTGCTACCGGACAGGGGACCGGGGAGCTGTTTTTT
.	TRBJ1-2	TRBV5-1	.	CASSLEGGQRHYGYTF	TGCGCCAGCAGCTTGGAAGGAGGACAGCGCCACTATGGCTACACCTTC
.	TRBJ2-3	TRBV9	few	CASNVQGYTDTQYF	TGTGCCAGCAACGTACAGGGTTATACAGATACGCAGTATTTT
.	TRBJ2-1	TRBV9	.	CASSPRTTKQLF	TGTGCCAGCAGCCCAAGGACAACTAAGCAGTTATTC
.	TRBJ1-2	TRBV7-6	.	CASSLYLRTVYGYTF	TGTGCCAGCAGCTTATACCTAAGGACAGTCTATGGCTACACCTTC
TRBD2	TRBJ2-3	TRBV10-3	.	CAIKREGRSSTDTQYF	TGTGCCATCAAACGGGAGGGCCGGTCTAGCACAGATACGCAGTATTTT
.	TRBJ2-7	TRBV6-5	few	CASSYFGWDEQYF	TGTGCCAGCAGCTACTTTGGCTGGGACGAGCAGTACTTC
.	TRBJ2-1	TRBV29-1	few	CSVEEGKTGGDFNEQFF	TGCAGCGTTGAAGAGGGGAAAACTGGAGGGGATTTCAATGAGCAGTTCTTC
TRBD1	TRBJ2-1	TRBV11-2	many	CASSSSDRGDNEQFF	TGTGCCAGCAGCTCCTCGGACAGGGGCGACAATGAGCAGTTCTTC
TRBD1	TRBJ1-1	TRBV12-3/TRBV12-4	.	CASSSDRGRDTEAFF	TGTGCCAGCAGTTCCGACAGGGGCAGGGACACTGAAGCTTTCTTT
.	TRBJ2-2	TRBV27	.	CASSLEGINGELFF	TGTGCCAGCAGCTTAGAGGGGATTAACGGGGAGCTGTTTTTT
TRBD2	TRBJ2-3	TRBV6-5	few	CASSLGGSSTDTQYF	TGTGCCAGCAGCCTGGGGGGGTCAAGCACAGATACGCAGTATTTT
.	TRBJ2-3	TRBV12-3/TRBV12-4	.	CASSLPFGGNHTDTQYF	TGTGCCAGCAGTTTACCCTTTGGAGGGAATCACACAGATACGCAGTATTTT
TRBD1	TRBJ2-7	TRBV20-1	.	CSARGTGGFAYEQYF	TGCAGTGCTAGGGGGACAGGGGGCTTTGCCTACGAGCAGTACTTC
.	TRBJ2-1	TRBV24-1	.	CATSDWRTRGSYNEQFF	TGTGCCACCAGTGATTGGAGGACCCGGGGGTCCTACAATGAGCAGTTCTTC
TRBD1	TRBJ2-5	TRBV7-3	.	CASSSGQGVETQYF	TGTGCCAGCAGCTCGGGACAGGGGGTAGAGACCCAGTACTTC
.	TRBJ1-1	TRBV20-1	many	CSARDPGMNTEAFF	TGCAGTGCTAGAGACCCCGGGATGAACACTGAAGCTTTCTTT
TRBD2	TRBJ2-7	TRBV9	.	CASSNRGRSGSPDEQYF	TGTGCCAGCAGCAACCGGGGCCGGAGCGGGAGTCCTGACGAGCAGTACTTC
.	TRBJ2-5	TRBV7-6	few	CASSGPAETQYF	TGTGCCAGCAGCGGGCCAGCTGAGACCCAGTACTTC
TRBD1	TRBJ1-5	TRBV13	.	CASSTRGSGQPQHF	TGTGCCAGCAGCACCAGGGGGTCGGGACAGCCCCAGCATTTT
.	TRBJ1-2	TRBV5-1	.	CASGMGHGYTF	TGCGCCAGCGGAATGGGTCATGGCTACACCTTC
TRBD2	TRBJ2-1	TRBV7-9	.	CASSPVTSGRDEQFF	TGTGCCAGCAGCCCCGTAACTAGCGGGAGGGATGAGCAGTTCTTC
.	TRBJ2-2	TRBV18	.	CASSPPTDLTGELFF	TGTGCCAGCTCACCCCCGACAGACCTCACCGGGGAGCTGTTTTTT
TRBD1	TRBJ2-2	TRBV19	.	CASRGWVDRVGELFF	TGTGCCAGTAGGGGCTGGGTTGACAGGGTCGGGGAGCTGTTTTTT
TRBD2	TRBJ2-7	TRBV4-2	.	CASSHPLGGATYEQYF	TGTGCCAGCAGCCATCCCCTGGGAGGGGCCACCTACGAGCAGTACTTC
TRBD1	TRBJ2-2	TRBV20-1	few	CSARRPGGVNTGELFF	TGCAGTGCCAGAAGACCAGGGGGAGTGAACACCGGGGAGCTGTTTTTT
.	TRBJ2-7	TRBV7-8	many	CASSPQDMVGYTYEQYF	TGTGCCAGCAGCCCACAGGATATGGTGGGTTATACCTACGAGCAGTACTTC
TRBD2	TRBJ2-3	TRBV7-2	few	CASSLALAGAGDTQYF	TGTGCCAGCAGCTTAGCCCTAGCGGGAGCGGGAGATACGCAGTATTTT
.	TRBJ2-1	TRBV6-5	.	CASSYSRVNEQFF	TGTGCCAGCAGTTACTCCCGGGTAAATGAGCAGTTCTTC
.	TRBJ1-1	TRBV3-1	few	CASSLRGGSGTEAFF	TGTGCCAGCAGCCTCCGAGGGGGTTCGGGAACTGAAGCTTTCTTT
.	TRBJ1-1	TRBV20-1	.	CSAAPGLNTEAFF	TGCAGTGCAGCACCGGGATTGAACACTGAAGCTTTCTTT
TRBD1	TRBJ1-1	TRBV7-3	.	CASSFTGDHTEAFF	TGTGCCAGCAGCTTCACAGGGGACCACACTGAAGCTTTCTTT
TRBD2	TRBJ2-7	TRBV19	.	CASSRSGTSGEQYF	TGTGCCAGTAGTCGCTCCGGGACTAGCGGAGAGCAGTACTTC
TRBD2	TRBJ2-1	TRBV24-1	.	CATRLAGGSENEQFF	TGTGCCACCAGACTTGCGGGGGGGAGCGAGAATGAGCAGTTCTTC
TRBD2	TRBJ2-7	TRBV6-6	.	CASSLLAGGRYEQYF	TGTGCCAGCAGTTTACTAGCGGGAGGGAGGTACGAGCAGTACTTC
.	TRBJ2-5	TRBV7-6	.	CASSLGGSAGTQYF	TGTGCCAGCAGCTTAGGCGGATCGGCGGGGACCCAGTACTTC
.	TRBJ2-5	TRBV7-6	.	CASSLVDGEETQYF	TGTGCCAGCAGCTTAGTGGACGGGGAAGAGACCCAGTACTTC
.	TRBJ2-4	TRBV5-1	few	CASKKSGTGFEAKNIQYF	TGCGCCAGCAAAAAATCGGGTACAGGTTTTGAAGCCAAAAACATTCAGTACTTC